This is a list of T cell receptor beta chains from one sample in a study of blood T cells in healthy people across ages. TCRdb reprocessed the 5' RACE reads with MiXCR, giving one entry per CDR3 protein. The sample consists of approximately 800,000 distinct CDR3 sequences, roughly 25% of them appearing once. These data were likewise used in another study, on T cells of mothers and their children.

Sequenced: blood. The origin of the receptors is a boy aged 10-17 years in good health. Both conserved end residues are part of each CDR3. The D gene is left open where the match is weak. Clone size is shown for a subset of rows, as once, few, many or a class of expanded clone.

>few|TRBV27|TRBJ2-7|-
CASSFGAEGSYEQYF
TGTGCCAGCAGTTTCGGGGCAGAGGGCTCCTACGAGCAGTACTTC
>few|TRBV20-1|TRBJ1-5|-
CSARHSTGNQPQHF
TGCAGTGCTAGACACTCCACCGGCAATCAGCCCCAGCATTTT
>-|TRBV20-1|TRBJ2-3|-
CSAYHVPGLAHGPGSTDTQYF
TGCAGTGCCTACCACGTCCCCGGGCTAGCACACGGGCCTGGGAGCACAGATACGCAGTATTTT
>few|TRBV7-6|TRBJ2-1|TRBD2
CASSLSLAGKGNEQFF
TGTGCCAGCAGCCTCAGCCTAGCGGGCAAGGGCAATGAGCAGTTCTTC
>-|TRBV20-1|TRBJ2-7|TRBD1
CSARGWDRAYEQYF
TGCAGTGCTAGAGGGTGGGACAGGGCCTACGAGCAGTACTTC
>-|TRBV15|TRBJ2-5|-
CATSTTGHRETQYF
TGTGCCACCAGCACTACAGGACACCGAGAGACCCAGTACTTC
>-|TRBV2|TRBJ2-1|TRBD1
CASSKQQGHEQFF
TGTGCCAGCAGCAAACAACAGGGGCATGAGCAGTTCTTC
>few|TRBV29-1|TRBJ2-6|-
CSTGSGYGANVLTF
TGCAGCACCGGTTCAGGCTATGGGGCCAACGTCCTGACTTTC
>-|TRBV7-6|TRBJ2-7|-
CASNLVAGTLDPYEQYF
TGTGCCAGCAACTTAGTAGCCGGGACCCTTGATCCCTACGAGCAGTACTTC
>-|TRBV27|TRBJ1-2|-
CASTSGGGLGYGYTF
TGTGCCAGCACCTCCGGCGGGGGTTTAGGGTATGGCTACACCTTC
>few|TRBV28|TRBJ2-5|-
CASRETGLKEQYF
TGTGCCAGCAGAGAAACAGGGCTGAAAGAGCAGTACTTC
>-|TRBV3-1|TRBJ2-3|-
CASSPRDGDTDTQYF
TGTGCCAGCAGCCCCCGGGACGGGGACACAGATACGCAGTATTTT
>-|TRBV20-1|TRBJ2-7|-
CSAREQGYEQYF
TGCAGTGCTAGAGAACAGGGTTACGAGCAGTACTTC
>-|TRBV3-1|TRBJ2-7|-
CASSRRREPYYEQYF
TGTGCCAGCAGCCGAAGACGGGAGCCCTACTACGAGCAGTACTTC
>-|TRBV7-2|TRBJ1-3|TRBD1
CASSVRGQGGNTIYF
TGTGCCAGCAGCGTCAGGGGGCAGGGTGGAAACACCATATATTTT
>few|TRBV7-2|TRBJ2-7|-
CASSARASDTYEQYF
TGTGCCAGCAGCGCGAGGGCTAGCGATACCTACGAGCAGTACTTC
>-|TRBV6-5|TRBJ1-1|-
CASSYSGRVNVGTEAFF
TGTGCCAGCAGTTACTCGGGCAGGGTGAATGTTGGCACTGAAGCTTTCTTT
>-|TRBV20-1|TRBJ2-3|TRBD2
CSALTSGDSDTQYF
TGCAGTGCCCTGACTAGCGGGGACTCAGATACGCAGTATTTT
>-|TRBV28|TRBJ1-6|TRBD1
CASSWAGTDRGIWSPLHF
TGTGCCAGCAGTTGGGCCGGGACAGACAGAGGGATATGGTCACCCCTCCACTTT
>-|TRBV20-1|TRBJ2-7|-
CSARGSDSMTYEQYF
TGCAGTGCTAGAGGATCGGACAGCATGACCTACGAGCAGTACTTC
>-|TRBV5-1|TRBJ2-1|-
CACSLRGGLYNEQFF
TGCGCCTGCAGCTTAAGGGGGGGCTTATACAATGAGCAGTTCTTC
>-|TRBV20-1|TRBJ2-5|-
CSARDSDRQETQYF
TGCAGTGCTAGAGACTCGGACAGACAAGAGACCCAGTACTTC
>-|TRBV20-1|TRBJ1-1|-
CSATYDSEAFF
TGCAGTGCAACATATGACAGTGAAGCTTTCTTT